This TCR beta chain was obtained from a study of blood T cell repertoires in COVID-19. The wider study: Acute and convalescent COVID-19 samples came from the United States, Italy and Spain.

Original handling: Reference gene primers were amplified, and this amplification served to estimate nucleated cell counts. Data came from immunoSEQ multiplex PCR; TCRdb stores just in-frame clones and leaves some out. That table supplies the V and J calls and clone size; D and trimming were determined from the DNA. The table records around 250,000 clones, roughly 83% of them present only once. Across 24 US areas, participants ranged in age from about 18 to 100 years. All recovered Cohort 3 donors got two negative PCRs, got clearance, or saw symptom resolution. The germline CDR1 and CDR2 sequences are LNHDA and SQIVND (reference sequence). The CDR3 length is 13 residues. V lost 5 bases and J lost 1, with 8 bases in between.

Sequenced sample: PBMCs or T cells enriched from blood (not recorded which). V is TRBV19 and J is TRBJ1-2; D call uncertain. This TCR was sampled from a woman aged 45 to 65 who had recovered from COVID-19. CDR3 DNA sequence: TGTGCCAGTAGTGTTCAGGATAACTATGGCTACACCTTC. Its protein is CASSVQDNYGYTF. Filled out from reference TRBV19 and TRBJ1-2, the complete variable domain reads DGGITQSPKYLFRKEGQNVTLSCEQNLNHDAMYWYRQDPGQGLRLIYYSQIVNDFQKGDIAEGYSVSREKKESFPLTVTSAQKNPTAFYLCASSVQDNYGYTFGSGTRLTVV.